The subject of this entry is one T cell receptor (beta chain). Its antigen is unknown. The data originate from a study of monozygotic twins with inflammatory bowel disease. Germline V gives CDR1 SGHTA, CDR2 FQGNSA. This CDR3 is built from 15 residues. Via template switching, UMIs carrying a 6-nucleotide sample barcode were introduced. TCRdb reanalyzed the 5' RACE reads, giving one entry per CDR3 protein sequence and no DNA. The sample includes approximately 420,000 distinct CDR3 sequences. Whole-study results and caveats: Distinguishing T cell subtypes was not possible.

The chain recombines TRBV7-2 with TRBJ1-1. The TCR was taken from a human donor with ulcerative colitis or Crohn's disease, or a healthy co-twin of an affected twin (not recorded which). Material for sequencing was blood. CDR3 sequence reads: CASTTRGGVNTEAFF.